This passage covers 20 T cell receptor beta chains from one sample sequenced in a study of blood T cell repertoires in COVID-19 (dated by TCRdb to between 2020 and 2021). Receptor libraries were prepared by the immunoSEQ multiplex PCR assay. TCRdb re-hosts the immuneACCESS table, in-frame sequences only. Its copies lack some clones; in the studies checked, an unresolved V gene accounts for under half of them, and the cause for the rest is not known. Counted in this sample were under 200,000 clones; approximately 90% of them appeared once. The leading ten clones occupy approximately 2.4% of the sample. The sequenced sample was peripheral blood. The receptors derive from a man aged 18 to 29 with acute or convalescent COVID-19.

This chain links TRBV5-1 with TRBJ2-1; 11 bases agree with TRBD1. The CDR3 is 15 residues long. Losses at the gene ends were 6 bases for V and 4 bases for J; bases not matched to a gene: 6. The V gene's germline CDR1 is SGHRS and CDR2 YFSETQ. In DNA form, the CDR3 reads TGCGCCAGCACCCAAGGACAGGGGGCGTACAATGAGCAGTTCTTC. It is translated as CASTQGQGAYNEQFF. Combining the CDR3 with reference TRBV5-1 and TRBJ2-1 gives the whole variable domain KAGVTQTPRYLIKTRGQQVTLSCSPISGHRSVSWYQQTPGQGLQFLFEYFSETQRNKGNFPGRFSGRQFSNSRSEMNVSTLELGDSALYLCASTQGQGAYNEQFFGPGTRLTVL.

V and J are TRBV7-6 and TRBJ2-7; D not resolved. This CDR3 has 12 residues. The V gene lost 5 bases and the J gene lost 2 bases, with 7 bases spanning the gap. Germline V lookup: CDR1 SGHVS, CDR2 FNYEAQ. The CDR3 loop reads CASSQVPYEQYF. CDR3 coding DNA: TGTGCCAGCAGCCAGGTCCCCTACGAGCAGTACTTC.

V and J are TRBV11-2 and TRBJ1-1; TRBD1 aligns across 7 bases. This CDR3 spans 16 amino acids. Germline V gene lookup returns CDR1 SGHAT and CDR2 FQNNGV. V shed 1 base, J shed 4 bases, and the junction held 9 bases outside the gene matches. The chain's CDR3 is CASSLGYRGFGTEAFF. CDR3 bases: TGTGCCAGCAGCTTAGGATACAGGGGATTCGGCACTGAAGCTTTCTTT.

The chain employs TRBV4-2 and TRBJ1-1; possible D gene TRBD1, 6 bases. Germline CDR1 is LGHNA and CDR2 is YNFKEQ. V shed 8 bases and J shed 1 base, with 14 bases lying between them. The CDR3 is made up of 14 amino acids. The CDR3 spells CASVETGRNTEAFF. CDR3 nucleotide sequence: TGTGCCAGCGTAGAAACAGGGCGGAACACTGAAGCTTTCTTT.

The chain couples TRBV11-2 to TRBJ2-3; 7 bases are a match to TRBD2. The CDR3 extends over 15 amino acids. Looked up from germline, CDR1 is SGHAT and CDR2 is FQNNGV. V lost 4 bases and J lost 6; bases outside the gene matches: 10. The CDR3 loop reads CASSSPLSAGDTQYF. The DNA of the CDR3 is TGTGCCAGCAGCTCCCCCCTGTCAGCGGGGGATACGCAGTATTTT. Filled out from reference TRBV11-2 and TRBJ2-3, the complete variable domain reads EAGVAQSPRYKIIEKRQSVAFWCNPISGHATLYWYQQILGQGPKLLIQFQNNGVVDDSQLPKDRFSAERLKGVDSTLKIQPAKLEDSAVYLCASSSPLSAGDTQYFGPGTRLTVL.

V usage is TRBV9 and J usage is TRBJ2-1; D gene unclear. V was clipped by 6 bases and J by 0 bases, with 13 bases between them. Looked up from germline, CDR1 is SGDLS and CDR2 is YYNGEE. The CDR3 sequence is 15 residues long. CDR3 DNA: TGTGCCAGCAATAGTTACCTTAGCTCCTACAATGAGCAGTTCTTC. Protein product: CASNSYLSSYNEQFF. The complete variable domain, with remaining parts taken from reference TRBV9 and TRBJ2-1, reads DSGVTQTPKHLITATGQRVTLRCSPRSGDLSVYWYQQSLDQGLQFLIQYYNGEERAKGNILERFSAQQFPDLHSELNLSSLELGDSALYFCASNSYLSSYNEQFFGPGTRLTVL.

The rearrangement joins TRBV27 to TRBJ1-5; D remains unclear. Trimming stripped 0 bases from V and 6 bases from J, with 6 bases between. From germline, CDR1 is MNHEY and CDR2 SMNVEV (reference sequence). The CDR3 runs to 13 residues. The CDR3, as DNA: TGTGCCAGCAGTTTATCAGGGAGTCAGCCCCAGCATTTT. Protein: CASSLSGSQPQHF.

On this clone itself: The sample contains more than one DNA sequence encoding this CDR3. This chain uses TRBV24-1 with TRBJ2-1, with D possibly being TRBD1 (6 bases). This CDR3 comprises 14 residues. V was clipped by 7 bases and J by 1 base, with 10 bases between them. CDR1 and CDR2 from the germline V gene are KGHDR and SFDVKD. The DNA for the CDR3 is TGTGCCACCAGGGACAGCAGTTCCTACAATGAGCAGTTCTTC. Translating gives CATRDSSSYNEQFF.

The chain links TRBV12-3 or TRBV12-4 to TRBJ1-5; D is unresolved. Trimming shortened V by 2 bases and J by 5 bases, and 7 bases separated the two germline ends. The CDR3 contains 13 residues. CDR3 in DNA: TGTGCCAGCAGTTTATTGGAGGATCAGCCCCAGCATTTT. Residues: CASSLLEDQPQHF.

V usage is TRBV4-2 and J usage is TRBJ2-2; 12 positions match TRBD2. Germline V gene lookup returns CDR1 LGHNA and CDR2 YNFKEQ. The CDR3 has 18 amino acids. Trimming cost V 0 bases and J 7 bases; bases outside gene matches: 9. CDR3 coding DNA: TGTGCCAGCAGCCAAGATACCCCTAGCGGGGGGGCCTTCGGGGAGCTGTTTTTT. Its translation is CASSQDTPSGGAFGELFF.

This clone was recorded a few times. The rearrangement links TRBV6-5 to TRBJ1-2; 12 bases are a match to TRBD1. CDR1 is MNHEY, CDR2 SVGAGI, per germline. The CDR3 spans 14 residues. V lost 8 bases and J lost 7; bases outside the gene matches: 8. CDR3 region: CASLRDRGRVGYTF. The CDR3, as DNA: TGTGCCAGCCTCCGGGACAGGGGGCGAGTTGGCTACACCTTC.

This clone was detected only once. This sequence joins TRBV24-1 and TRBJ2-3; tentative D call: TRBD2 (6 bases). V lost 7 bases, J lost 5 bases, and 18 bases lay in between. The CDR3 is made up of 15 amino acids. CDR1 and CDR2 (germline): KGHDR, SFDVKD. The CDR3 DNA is TGTGCCACCAGCGCCTGGGACTTCCAAGTAGATACGCAGTATTTT. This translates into CATSAWDFQVDTQYF.

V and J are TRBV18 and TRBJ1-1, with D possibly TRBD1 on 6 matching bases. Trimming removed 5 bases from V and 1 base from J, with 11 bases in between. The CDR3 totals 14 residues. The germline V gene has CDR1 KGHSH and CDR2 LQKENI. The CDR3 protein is CASSKRQENTEAFF. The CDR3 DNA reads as TGTGCCAGCTCAAAGCGACAGGAGAACACTGAAGCTTTCTTT.

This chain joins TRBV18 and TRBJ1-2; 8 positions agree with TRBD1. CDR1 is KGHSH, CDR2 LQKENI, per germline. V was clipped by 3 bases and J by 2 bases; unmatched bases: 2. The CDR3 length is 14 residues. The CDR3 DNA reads TGTGCCAGCTCACCCGGGACAGGAAACTATGGCTACACCTTC. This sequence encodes CASSPGTGNYGYTF.

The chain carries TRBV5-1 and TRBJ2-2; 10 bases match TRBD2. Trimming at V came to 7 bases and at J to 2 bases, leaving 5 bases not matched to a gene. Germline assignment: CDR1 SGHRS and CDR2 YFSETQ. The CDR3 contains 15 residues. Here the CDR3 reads CASQRTSGNTGELFF. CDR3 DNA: TGCGCCAGCCAGAGGACTAGCGGCAACACCGGGGAGCTGTTTTTT.

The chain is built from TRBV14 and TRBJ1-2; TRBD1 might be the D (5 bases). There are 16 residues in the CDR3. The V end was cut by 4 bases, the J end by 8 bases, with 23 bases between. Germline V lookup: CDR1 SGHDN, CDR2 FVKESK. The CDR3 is CASSPSGGNKAGGYTF. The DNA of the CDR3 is TGTGCCAGCAGCCCTTCTGGGGGAAACAAGGCGGGAGGCTACACCTTC.

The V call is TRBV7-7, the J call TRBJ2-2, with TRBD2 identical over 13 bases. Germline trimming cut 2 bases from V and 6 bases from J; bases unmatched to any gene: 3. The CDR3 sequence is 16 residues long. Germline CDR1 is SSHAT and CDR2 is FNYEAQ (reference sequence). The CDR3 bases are TGTGCCAGCAGCTTAAGCGGGACTAGCGGGGCCGGGGAGCTGTTTTTT. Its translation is CASSLSGTSGAGELFF.

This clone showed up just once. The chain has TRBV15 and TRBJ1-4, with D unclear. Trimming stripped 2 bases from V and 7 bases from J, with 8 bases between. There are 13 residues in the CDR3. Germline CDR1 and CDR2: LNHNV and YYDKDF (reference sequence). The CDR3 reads CATSRRGSEKLFF. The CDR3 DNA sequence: TGTGCCACCAGCAGACGGGGTAGTGAAAAACTGTTTTTT.

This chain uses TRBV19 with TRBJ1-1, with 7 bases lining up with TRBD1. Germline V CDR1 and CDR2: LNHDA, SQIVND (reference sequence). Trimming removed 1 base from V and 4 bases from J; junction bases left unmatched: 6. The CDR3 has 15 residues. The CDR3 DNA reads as TGTGCCAGTAGTATAGGCTGGGACAGTCCCACTGAAGCTTTCTTT. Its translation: CASSIGWDSPTEAFF.

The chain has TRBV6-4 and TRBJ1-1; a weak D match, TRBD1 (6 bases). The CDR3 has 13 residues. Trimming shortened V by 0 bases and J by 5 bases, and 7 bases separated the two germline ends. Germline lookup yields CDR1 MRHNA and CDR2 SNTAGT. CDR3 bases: TGTGCCAGCAGTGACTCACAGGGTACTGAAGCTTTCTTT. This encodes CASSDSQGTEAFF.